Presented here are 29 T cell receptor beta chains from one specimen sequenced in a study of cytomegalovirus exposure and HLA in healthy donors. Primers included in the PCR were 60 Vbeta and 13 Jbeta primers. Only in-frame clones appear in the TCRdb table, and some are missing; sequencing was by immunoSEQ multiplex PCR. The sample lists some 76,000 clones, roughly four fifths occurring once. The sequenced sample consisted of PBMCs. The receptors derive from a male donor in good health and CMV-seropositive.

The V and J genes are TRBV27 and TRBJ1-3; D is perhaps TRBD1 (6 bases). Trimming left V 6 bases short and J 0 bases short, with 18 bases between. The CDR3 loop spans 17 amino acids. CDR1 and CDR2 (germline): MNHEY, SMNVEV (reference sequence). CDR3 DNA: TGTGCCAGCAGGCGGGCTCAGGGGAAGGGCTCTGGAAACACCATATATTTT. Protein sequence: CASRRAQGKGSGNTIYF.

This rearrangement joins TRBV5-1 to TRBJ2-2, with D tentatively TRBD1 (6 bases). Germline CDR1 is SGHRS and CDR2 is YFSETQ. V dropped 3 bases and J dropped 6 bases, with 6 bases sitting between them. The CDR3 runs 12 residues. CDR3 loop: CASSSGAGELFF. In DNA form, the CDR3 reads TGCGCCAGCAGCTCAGGGGCCGGGGAGCTGTTTTTT.

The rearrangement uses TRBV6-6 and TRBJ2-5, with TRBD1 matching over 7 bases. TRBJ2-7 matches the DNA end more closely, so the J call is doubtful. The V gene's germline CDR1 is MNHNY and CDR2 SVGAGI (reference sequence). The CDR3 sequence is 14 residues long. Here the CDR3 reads CASSEGQIIYEQYF. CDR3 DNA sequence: TGTGCCAGCAGCGAGGGACAGATTATCTACGAGCAGTACTTC.

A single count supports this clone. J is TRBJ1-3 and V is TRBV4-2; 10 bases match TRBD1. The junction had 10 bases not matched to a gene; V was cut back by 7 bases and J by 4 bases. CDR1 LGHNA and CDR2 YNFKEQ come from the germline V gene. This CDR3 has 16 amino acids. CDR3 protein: CASNNPGQGSGNTIYF. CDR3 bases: TGTGCCAGCAACAATCCGGGACAGGGGTCCGGAAACACCATATATTTT.

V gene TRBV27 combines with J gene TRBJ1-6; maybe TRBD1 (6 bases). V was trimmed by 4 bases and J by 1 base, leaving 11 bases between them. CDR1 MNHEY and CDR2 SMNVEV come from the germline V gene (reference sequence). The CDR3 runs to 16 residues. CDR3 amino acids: CASSSFRGSYNSPLHF. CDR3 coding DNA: TGTGCCAGCAGTTCATTCAGGGGTTCCTATAATTCACCCCTCCACTTT.

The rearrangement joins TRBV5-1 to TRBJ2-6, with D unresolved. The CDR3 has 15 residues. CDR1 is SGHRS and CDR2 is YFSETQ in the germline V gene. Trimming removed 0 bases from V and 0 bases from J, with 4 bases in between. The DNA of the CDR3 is TGCGCCAGCAGCTTGGGGAGCTCTGGGGCCAACGTCCTGACTTTC. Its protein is CASSLGSSGANVLTF.

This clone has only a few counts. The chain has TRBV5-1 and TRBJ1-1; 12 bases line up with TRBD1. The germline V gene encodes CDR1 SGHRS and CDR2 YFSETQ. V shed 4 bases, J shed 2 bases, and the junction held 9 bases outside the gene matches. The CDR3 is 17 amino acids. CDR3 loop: CASSNPRDRGHNTEAFF. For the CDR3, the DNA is TGCGCCAGCAGCAACCCCCGGGACAGGGGGCACAACACTGAAGCTTTCTTT. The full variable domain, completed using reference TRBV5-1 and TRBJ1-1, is KAGVTQTPRYLIKTRGQQVTLSCSPISGHRSVSWYQQTPGQGLQFLFEYFSETQRNKGNFPGRFSGRQFSNSRSEMNVSTLELGDSALYLCASSNPRDRGHNTEAFFGQGTRLTVV.

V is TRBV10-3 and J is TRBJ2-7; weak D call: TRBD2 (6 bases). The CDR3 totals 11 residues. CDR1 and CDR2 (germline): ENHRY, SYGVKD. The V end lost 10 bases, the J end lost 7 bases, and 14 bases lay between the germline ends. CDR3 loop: CATRGAGEQYF. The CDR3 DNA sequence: TGTGCCACCCGGGGCGCGGGGGAGCAGTACTTC.

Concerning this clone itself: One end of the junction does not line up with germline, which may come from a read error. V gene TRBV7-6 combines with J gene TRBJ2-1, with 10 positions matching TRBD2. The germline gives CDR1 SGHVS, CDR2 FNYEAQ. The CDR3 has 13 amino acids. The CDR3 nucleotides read TGTGCCAGCAGCCTAGCGGGAGTAAATGAGCAGTTCTTC. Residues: CASSLAGVNEQFF.

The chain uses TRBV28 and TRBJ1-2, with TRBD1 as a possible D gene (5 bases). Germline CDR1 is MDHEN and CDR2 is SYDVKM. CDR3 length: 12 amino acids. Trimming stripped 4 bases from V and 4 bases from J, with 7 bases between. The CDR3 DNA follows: TGTGCCAGCAGTTACAGGTCCTATGGCTACACCTTC. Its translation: CASSYRSYGYTF.

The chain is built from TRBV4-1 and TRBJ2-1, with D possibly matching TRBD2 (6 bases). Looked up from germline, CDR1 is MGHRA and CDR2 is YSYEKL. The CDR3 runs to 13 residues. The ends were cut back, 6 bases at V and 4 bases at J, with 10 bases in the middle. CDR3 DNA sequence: TGCGCCAGCAGACCGACTAGTTACAATGAGCAGTTCTTC. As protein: CASRPTSYNEQFF.

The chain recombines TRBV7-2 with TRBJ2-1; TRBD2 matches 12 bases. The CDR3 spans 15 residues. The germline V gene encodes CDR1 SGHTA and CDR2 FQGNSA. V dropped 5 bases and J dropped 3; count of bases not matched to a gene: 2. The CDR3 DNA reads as TGTGCCAGCAGCCAGACTAGCGGGAGCTACAATGAGCAGTTCTTC. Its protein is CASSQTSGSYNEQFF.

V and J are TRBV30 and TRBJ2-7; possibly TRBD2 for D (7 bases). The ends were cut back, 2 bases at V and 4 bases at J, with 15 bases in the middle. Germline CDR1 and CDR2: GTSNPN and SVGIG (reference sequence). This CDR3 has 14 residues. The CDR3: CAWSKGGTGYEQYF. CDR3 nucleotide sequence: TGTGCCTGGAGTAAGGGGGGGACGGGGTACGAGCAGTACTTC.

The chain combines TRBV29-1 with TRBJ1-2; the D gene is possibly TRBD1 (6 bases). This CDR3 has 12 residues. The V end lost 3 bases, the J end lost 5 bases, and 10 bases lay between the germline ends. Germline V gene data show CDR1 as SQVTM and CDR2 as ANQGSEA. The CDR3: CSVEFRGYGYTF. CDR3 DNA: TGCAGCGTTGAGTTCAGGGGTTATGGCTACACCTTC.

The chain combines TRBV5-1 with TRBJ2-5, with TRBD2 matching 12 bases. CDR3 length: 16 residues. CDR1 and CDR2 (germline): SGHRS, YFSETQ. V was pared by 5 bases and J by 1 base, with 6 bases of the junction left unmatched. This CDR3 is CASRNTSGGSQETQYF. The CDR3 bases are TGCGCCAGCAGGAACACTAGCGGGGGGTCCCAAGAGACCCAGTACTTC.

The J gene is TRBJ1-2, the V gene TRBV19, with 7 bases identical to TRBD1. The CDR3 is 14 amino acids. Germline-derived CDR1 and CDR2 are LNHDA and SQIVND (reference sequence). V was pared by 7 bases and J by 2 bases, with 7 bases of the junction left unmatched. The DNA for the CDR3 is TGTGCCAGTAAGGTCCAGGGGGGAAACTATGGCTACACCTTC. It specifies CASKVQGGNYGYTF.

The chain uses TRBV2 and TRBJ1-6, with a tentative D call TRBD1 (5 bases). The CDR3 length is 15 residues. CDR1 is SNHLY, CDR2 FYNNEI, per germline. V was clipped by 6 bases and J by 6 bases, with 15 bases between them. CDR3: CASRAGREGNSPLHF. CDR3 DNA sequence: TGTGCCAGCAGGGCGGGCAGGGAGGGTAATTCACCCCTCCACTTT.

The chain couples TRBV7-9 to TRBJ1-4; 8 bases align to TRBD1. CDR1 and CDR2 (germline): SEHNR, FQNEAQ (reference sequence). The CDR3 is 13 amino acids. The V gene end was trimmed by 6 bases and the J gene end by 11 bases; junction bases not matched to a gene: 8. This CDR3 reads CASSPRTGTKLFF. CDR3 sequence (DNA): TGTGCCAGCAGTCCCCGGACAGGGACGAAACTGTTTTTT.

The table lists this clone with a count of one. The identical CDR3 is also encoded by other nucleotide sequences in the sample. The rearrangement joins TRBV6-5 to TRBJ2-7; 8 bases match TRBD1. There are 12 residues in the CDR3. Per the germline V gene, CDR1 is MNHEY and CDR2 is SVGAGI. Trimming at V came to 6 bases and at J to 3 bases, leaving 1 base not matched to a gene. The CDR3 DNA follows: TGTGCCAGCAGCGGACAGGGCTACGAGCAGTACTTC. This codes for CASSGQGYEQYF.

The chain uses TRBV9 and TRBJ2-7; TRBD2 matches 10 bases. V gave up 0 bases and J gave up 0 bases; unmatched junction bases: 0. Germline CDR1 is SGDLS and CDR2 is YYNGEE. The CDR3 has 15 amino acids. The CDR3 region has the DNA TGTGCCAGCAGCGTAGGGACTAGCGGCTCCTACGAGCAGTACTTC. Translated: CASSVGTSGSYEQYF.

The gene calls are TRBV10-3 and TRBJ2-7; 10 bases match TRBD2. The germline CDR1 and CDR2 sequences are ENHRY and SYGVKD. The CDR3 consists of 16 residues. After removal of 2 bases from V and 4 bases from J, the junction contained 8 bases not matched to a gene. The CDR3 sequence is CAISEVAGGGVYEQYF. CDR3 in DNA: TGTGCCATCAGTGAGGTAGCGGGAGGAGGTGTATACGAGCAGTACTTC.

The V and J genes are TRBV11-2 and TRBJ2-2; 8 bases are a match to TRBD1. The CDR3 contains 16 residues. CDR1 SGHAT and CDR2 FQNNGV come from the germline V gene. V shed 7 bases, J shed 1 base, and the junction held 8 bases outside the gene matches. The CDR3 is CASTFAGTGNTGELFF. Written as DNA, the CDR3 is TGTGCCAGCACCTTTGCAGGGACAGGGAACACCGGGGAGCTGTTTTTT.

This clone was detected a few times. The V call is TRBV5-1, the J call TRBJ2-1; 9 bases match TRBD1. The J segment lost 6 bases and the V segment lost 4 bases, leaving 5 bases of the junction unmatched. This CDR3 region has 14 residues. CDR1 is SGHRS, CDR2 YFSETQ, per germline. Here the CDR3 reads CASSPTTGGNEQFF. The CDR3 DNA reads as TGCGCCAGCAGCCCTACGACAGGGGGCAATGAGCAGTTCTTC.

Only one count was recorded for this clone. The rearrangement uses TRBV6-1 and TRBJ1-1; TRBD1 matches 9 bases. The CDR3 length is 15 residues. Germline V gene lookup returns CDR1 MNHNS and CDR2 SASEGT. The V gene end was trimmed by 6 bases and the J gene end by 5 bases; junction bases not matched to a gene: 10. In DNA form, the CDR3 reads TGTGCCAGCAGAAGACGACAGGGGGGTCGTACTGAAGCTTTCTTT. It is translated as CASRRRQGGRTEAFF.

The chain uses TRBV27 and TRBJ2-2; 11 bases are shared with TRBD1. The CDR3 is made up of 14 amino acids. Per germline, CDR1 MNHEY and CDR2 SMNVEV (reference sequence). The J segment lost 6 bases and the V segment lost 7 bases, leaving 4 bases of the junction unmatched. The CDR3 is CASNSGQGAGELFF. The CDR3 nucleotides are TGTGCCAGCAATTCGGGACAGGGGGCCGGGGAGCTGTTTTTT.

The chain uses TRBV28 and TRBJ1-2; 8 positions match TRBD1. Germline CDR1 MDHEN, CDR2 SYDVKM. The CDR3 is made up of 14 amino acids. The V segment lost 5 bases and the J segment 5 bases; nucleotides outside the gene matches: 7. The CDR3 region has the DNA TGTGCCAGCAGTCCGTCCCGGGACAGGTATGGCTACACCTTC. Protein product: CASSPSRDRYGYTF.

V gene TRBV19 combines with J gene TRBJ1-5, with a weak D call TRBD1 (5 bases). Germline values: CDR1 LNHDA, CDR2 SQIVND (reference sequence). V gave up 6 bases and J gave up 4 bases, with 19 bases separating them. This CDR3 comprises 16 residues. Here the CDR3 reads CASSPWEGGGNQPQHF. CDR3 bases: TGTGCCAGTAGCCCCTGGGAGGGCGGGGGGAATCAGCCCCAGCATTTT.

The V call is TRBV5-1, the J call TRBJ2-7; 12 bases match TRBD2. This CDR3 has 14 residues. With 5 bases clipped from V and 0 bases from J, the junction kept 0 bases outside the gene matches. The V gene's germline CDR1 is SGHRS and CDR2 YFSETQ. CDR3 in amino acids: CASRTSGSSYEQYF. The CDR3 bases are TGCGCCAGCAGGACTAGCGGGAGCTCCTACGAGCAGTACTTC.

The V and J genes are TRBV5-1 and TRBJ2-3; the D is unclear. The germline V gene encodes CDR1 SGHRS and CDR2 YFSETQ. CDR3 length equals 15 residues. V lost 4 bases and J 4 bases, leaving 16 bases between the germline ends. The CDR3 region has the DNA TGCGCCAGCAGCCTAGGCGCCGGCGATGCAGATACGCAGTATTTT. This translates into CASSLGAGDADTQYF.